This TCR beta chain was captured by sequencing in a study of PD-1 blockade in classical Hodgkin lymphoma. Whole-study results and caveats: Individuals who commenced nivolumab within less than 1 year of ASCT were excluded.

All trial patients relapsed after autologous stem cell transplantation. Profiling relied on immunoSEQ multiplex PCR, and the TCRdb table lists in-frame clones only, not all of them. The sample yields roughly 15,000 clones, roughly four fifths seen once. From germline, CDR1 is SGHAT and CDR2 FQNNGV. Trimming removed 6 bases from V and 8 bases from J, with 19 bases in between. The CDR3 is 14 residues long. A remark on this clone: Its target is unknown.

Here the sequenced sample was peripheral blood mononuclear cells (PBMCs), taken at baseline. The sequence came from a human donor with classical Hodgkin lymphoma. The rearrangement joins TRBV11-2 to TRBJ1-2; possible D gene TRBD1, 6 bases. CDR3 coding DNA: TGTGCCAGCAGTTTTACAGGGAGCGGACGCGGCTACACCTTC. It is translated as CASSFTGSGRGYTF.